These 15 T cell receptor beta chains originate from one sample sequenced in a study of regulatory T cells in long-lasting Graves disease. Arm-PCR of CDR3 regions with iRepertoire HTBI primers generated TCR beta libraries. One entry per CDR3 protein, called by TCRdb with MiXCR from the multiplex PCR reads. This table holds around 250,000 distinct CDR3 sequences, more than 15% found once. Time point defined: newly diagnosed GD, antithyroid drugs for less than 3 months. PBMC-derived RNA was used for the TCR library. This same sample was also taken into another study, of T cells in Graves' hyperthyroidism and ophthalmopathy.

The specimen was peripheral blood mononuclear cells (PBMCs), collected at new diagnosis, from a patient treated with antithyroid drugs. The source is a woman aged 25-40 years with Graves disease.

In the case of this clonotype: A much more abundant neighbour one base away suggests this may be a read error. J is TRBJ1-2 and V is TRBV7-2; a possible D gene is TRBD1 (6 bases). Germline V lookup: CDR1 SGHTA, CDR2 FQGNSA. This CDR3 is built from 13 residues. CDR3 in amino acids: CASRQGRDYGHTF. Here the CDR3 DNA reads TGTGCCAGCAGACAGGGAAGGGACTATGGCCACACCTTC.

This clonotype was observed at least ten times. CDR3 DNA: TGTGCCAGCAGTGAGAACCTTTTAGACCTTCGGGGCTATGGCTACACCTTC. Its protein is CASSENLLDLRGYGYTF. The chain carries TRBV2 and TRBJ1-2; D uncertain. The CDR3 has 17 residues. Germline CDR1 reads SNHLY; CDR2 reads FYNNEI. V was shortened by 3 bases and J by 4 bases, with 21 bases between the two germline ends.

This clonotype was seen repeatedly, ten times or more. V and J are TRBV3-1 and TRBJ1-2; D unresolved. Germline V CDR1 and CDR2: LGHDT, YNNKEL (reference sequence). The CDR3 contains 14 residues. The V end was cut by 0 bases, the J end by 9 bases, with 14 bases between. This CDR3 reads CASSQESYRDSYTF. CDR3 coding DNA: TGTGCCAGCAGCCAAGAGTCCTATCGGGATAGCTACACCTTC.

This clonotype was picked up a small number of times. The chain has TRBV5-1 and TRBJ1-2, with unresolved D. Germline V gene sequence: CDR1 SGHRS, CDR2 YFSETQ. The CDR3 length is 13 residues. The V end lost 0 bases, the J end lost 8 bases, and 11 bases lay between the germline ends. DNA of the CDR3: TGCGCCAGCAGCTTGGACGGCCCGAGGGGCTACACCTTC. Translating it yields CASSLDGPRGYTF.

This clonotype was counted between two and nine times. A much larger clone lies a single base off, so this may be a read error. The gene calls are TRBV6-1 and TRBJ1-1; possible D gene TRBD1, 5 bases. The germline V gene has CDR1 MNHNS and CDR2 SASEGT. This CDR3 region has 15 residues. CDR3 sequence reads: CASSDAGWGNTEALF. DNA for the CDR3: TGTGCCAGCAGTGATGCGGGCTGGGGGAACACTGAAGCTCTCTTT.

This clonotype occurred many times. V gene TRBV5-1 combines with J gene TRBJ1-2; TRBD1 agrees at 9 bases. The germline V gene has CDR1 SGHRS and CDR2 YFSETQ. The CDR3 runs 18 residues. J gave up 7 bases and V 3 bases, and 19 bases lay outside the gene matches. Written as DNA, the CDR3 is TGCGCCAGCAGCTCCTTCCCGGGACAGGGAGGAGTTATAGGTGGCTACACCTTC. Protein: CASSSFPGQGGVIGGYTF.

This clonotype was detected ten times or more. The chain uses TRBV2 and TRBJ1-1; weak D call: TRBD1 (6 bases). The ends were cut back, 7 bases at V and 1 base at J, with 13 bases in the middle. CDR3 length: 14 residues. The V gene's germline CDR1 is SNHLY and CDR2 FYNNEI. This CDR3 is CASKRGTSNTEAFF. The CDR3 bases are TGTGCCAGCAAGAGGGGGACGTCGAACACTGAAGCTTTCTTT.

This clonotype was observed a few times. V and J are TRBV5-4 and TRBJ1-3; D gene ambiguous. The CDR3 has 15 amino acids. The V end was cut by 4 bases, the J end by 2 bases, with 13 bases between. Germline-derived CDR1 and CDR2 are SGHNT and YYREEE (reference sequence). Written as DNA, the CDR3 is TGTGCCAGCAGCCGCTCCGGGAGCACTGGAAACACCATATATTTT. Its protein is CASSRSGSTGNTIYF.

About this clonotype: This likely came from a read error, as a far larger clone is one base away. The V call is TRBV9, the J call TRBJ2-1; D is possibly TRBD2 (5 bases). CDR3 length: 15 residues. Germline assignment: CDR1 SGDLS and CDR2 YYNGEE. Trimming took 1 base from V and 10 from J, leaving 18 bases between them. The CDR3 sequence is CASSVSYSAAYEQFF. The CDR3 coding sequence is TGTGCCAGCAGCGTATCATATAGCGCGGCCTACGAGCAGTTCTTC.

This clonotype has only a few counts. The chain carries TRBV20-1 and TRBJ2-5; perhaps TRBD2 as D (5 bases). Germline values: CDR1 DFQATT, CDR2 SNEGSKA (reference sequence). V lost 3 bases and J lost 4, with 18 bases in between. The CDR3 is 15 residues long. Here the CDR3 DNA reads TGCAGTGCTAGTCTAGCCGGGCGTTTGATAGAGACCCAGTACTTC. Amino acids: CSASLAGRLIETQYF.

Comment on this clonotype: This sequence is one base from a far larger clone and is likely a read error. The chain combines TRBV6-2 or TRBV6-3 with TRBJ2-1; D ambiguous. The CDR3 extends over 12 amino acids. V was trimmed by 5 bases and J by 7 bases, leaving 9 bases between them. Germline V gene data show CDR1 as MNHEY and CDR2 as SVGEGT. CDR3: CASSDEENEQFF. CDR3 coding DNA: TGTGCCAGCAGTGACGAGGAGAATGAGCAGTTCTTC.

V and J are TRBV6-5 and TRBJ2-1; 15 positions agree with TRBD2. The CDR3 has 20 residues. The J segment lost 6 bases and the V segment lost 2 bases, leaving 14 bases of the junction unmatched. Germline V gives CDR1 MNHEY, CDR2 SVGAGI. The CDR3 here is CASSYPGTSGRSYAFNEQFF. The CDR3 nucleotides read TGTGCCAGCAGTTACCCCGGGACTAGCGGGAGGTCTTACGCTTTCAATGAGCAGTTCTTC.

Comments on this clonotype: This could be a read error, since a much larger clone is one nucleotide away. The rearrangement links TRBV19 to TRBJ2-5; 10 nucleotides line up with TRBD1. The germline gives CDR1 LNHDA, CDR2 SQIVND (reference sequence). CDR3 length: 15 amino acids. For the CDR3, the DNA is TGTGCCAGTAGTGTGGACCGGGACAGGGGAGAGACCCAGCACTTC. Protein: CASSVDRDRGETQHF.

Worth noting for this clonotype: This may be a read error, as it is one base from a much larger clone. The CDR3 DNA is TGTGCCAGCAGGGAAGGACTAGCAACTGTCGAGCAGTACTTC. The encoded protein is CASREGLATVEQYF. This rearrangement joins TRBV6-1 to TRBJ2-7; TRBD2 aligns across 8 bases. Germline V gene sequence: CDR1 MNHNS, CDR2 SASEGT. The CDR3 loop spans 14 amino acids.

This clonotype was observed many times. This sequence joins TRBV6-1 and TRBJ2-5; possibly TRBD2 for D (6 bases). The germline V gene encodes CDR1 MNHNS and CDR2 SASEGT. The CDR3 loop spans 15 amino acids. V was trimmed by 7 bases and J by 0 bases, leaving 15 bases between them. The CDR3 DNA follows: TGTGCCAGCACCCTTGCCGGGGGTTACCAAGAGACCCAGTACTTC. This codes for CASTLAGGYQETQYF.